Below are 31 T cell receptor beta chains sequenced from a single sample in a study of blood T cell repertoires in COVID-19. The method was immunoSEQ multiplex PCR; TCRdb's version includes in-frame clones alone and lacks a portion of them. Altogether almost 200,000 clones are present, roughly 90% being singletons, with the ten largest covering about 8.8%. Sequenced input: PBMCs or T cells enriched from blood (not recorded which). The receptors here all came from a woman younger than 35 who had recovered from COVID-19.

CDR3 region: CASSPYTGELFF. The CDR3, as DNA: TGTGCCAGCAGTCCGTACACCGGGGAGCTGTTTTTT. The J gene is TRBJ2-2, the V gene TRBV2; D gene unclear. Trimming pared 5 bases from V and 3 bases from J, leaving 4 bases between. This CDR3 is 12 amino acids long. CDR1 is SNHLY and CDR2 is FYNNEI in the germline V gene.

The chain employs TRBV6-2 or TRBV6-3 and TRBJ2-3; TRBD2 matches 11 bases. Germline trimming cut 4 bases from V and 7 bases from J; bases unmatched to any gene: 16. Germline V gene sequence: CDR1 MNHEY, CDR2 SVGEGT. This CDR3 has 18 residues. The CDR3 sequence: CASSFRLAGFGRPNTQYF. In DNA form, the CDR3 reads TGTGCCAGCAGTTTCCGACTAGCGGGGTTTGGTAGGCCCAATACGCAGTATTTT.

This chain's CDR3 is CASSLLNEQFF. CDR3 bases: TGTGCCAGCAGCCTACTTAATGAGCAGTTCTTC. The rearrangement uses TRBV9 and TRBJ2-1; unclear D gene. The CDR3 runs 11 residues. The germline gives CDR1 SGDLS, CDR2 YYNGEE. V gave up 4 bases and J gave up 7 bases, with 6 bases separating them.

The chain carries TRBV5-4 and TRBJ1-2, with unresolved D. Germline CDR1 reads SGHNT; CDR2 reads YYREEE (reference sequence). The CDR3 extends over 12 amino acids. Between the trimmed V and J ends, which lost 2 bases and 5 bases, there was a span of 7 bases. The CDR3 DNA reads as TGTGCCAGCAGCTTTTACGAGTATGGCTACACCTTC. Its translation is CASSFYEYGYTF.

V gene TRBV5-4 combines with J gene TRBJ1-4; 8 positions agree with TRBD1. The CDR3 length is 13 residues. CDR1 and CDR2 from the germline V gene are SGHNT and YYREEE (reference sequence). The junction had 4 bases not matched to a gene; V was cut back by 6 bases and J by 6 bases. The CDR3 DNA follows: TGTGCCAGCACAACAGGGGGGGATGAAAAACTGTTTTTT. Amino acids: CASTTGGDEKLFF.

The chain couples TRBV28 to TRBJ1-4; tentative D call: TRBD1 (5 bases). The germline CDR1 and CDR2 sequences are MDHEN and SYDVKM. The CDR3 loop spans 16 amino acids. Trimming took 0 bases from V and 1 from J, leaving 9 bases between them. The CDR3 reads CASSLWGGRTNEKLFF. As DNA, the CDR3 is TGTGCCAGCAGTTTATGGGGGGGGAGAACTAATGAAAAACTGTTTTTT.

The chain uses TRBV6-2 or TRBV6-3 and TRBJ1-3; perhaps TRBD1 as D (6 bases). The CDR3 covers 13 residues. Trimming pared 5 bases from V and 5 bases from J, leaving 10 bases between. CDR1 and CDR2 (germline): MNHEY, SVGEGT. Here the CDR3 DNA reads TGTGCCAGCAGTCTACAGGGTCGAAACACCATATATTTT. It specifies CASSLQGRNTIYF.

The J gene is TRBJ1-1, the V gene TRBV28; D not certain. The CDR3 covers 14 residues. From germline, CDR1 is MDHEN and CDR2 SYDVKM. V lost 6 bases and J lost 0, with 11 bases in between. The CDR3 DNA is TGTGCCAGCAGGACAAGTACAGTGAACACTGAAGCTTTCTTT. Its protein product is CASRTSTVNTEAFF.

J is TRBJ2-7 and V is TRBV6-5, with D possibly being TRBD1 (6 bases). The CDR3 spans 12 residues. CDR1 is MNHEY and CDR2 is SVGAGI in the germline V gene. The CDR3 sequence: CATGQTPYEQYF. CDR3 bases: TGTGCTACGGGACAAACACCCTACGAGCAGTACTTC.

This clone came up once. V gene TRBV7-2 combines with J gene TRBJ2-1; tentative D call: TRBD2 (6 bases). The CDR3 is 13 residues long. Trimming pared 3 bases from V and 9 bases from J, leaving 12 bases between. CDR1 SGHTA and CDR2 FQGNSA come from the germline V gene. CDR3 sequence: CASSLVLAFEQFF. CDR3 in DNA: TGTGCCAGCAGCTTGGTACTAGCTTTTGAGCAGTTCTTC.

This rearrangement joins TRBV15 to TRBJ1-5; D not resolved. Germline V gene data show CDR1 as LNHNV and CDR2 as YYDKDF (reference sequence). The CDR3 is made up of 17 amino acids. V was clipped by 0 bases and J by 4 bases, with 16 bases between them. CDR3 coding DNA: TGTGCCACCAGCAGAGATAGTTGGGCTTCGGGGAATCAGCCCCAGCATTTT. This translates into CATSRDSWASGNQPQHF.

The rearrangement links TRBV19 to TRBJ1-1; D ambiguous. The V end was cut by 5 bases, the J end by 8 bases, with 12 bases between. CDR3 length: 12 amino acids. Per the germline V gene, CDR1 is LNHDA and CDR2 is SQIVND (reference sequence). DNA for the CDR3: TGTGCCAGTAGTCAACGACGGGAGGAAGCTTTCTTT. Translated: CASSQRREEAFF.

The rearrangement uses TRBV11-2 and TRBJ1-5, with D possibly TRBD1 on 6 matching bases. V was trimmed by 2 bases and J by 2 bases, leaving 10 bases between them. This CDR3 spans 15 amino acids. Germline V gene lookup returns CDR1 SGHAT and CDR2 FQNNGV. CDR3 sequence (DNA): TGTGCCAGCAGCTTAACAGGGACCGGCAATCAGCCCCAGCATTTT. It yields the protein CASSLTGTGNQPQHF.

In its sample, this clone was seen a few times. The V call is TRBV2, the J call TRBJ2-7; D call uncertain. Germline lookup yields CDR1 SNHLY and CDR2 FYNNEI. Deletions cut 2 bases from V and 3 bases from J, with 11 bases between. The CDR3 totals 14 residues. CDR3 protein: CASSERLLGYEQYF. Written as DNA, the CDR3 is TGTGCCAGCAGTGAAAGACTTCTGGGCTACGAGCAGTACTTC. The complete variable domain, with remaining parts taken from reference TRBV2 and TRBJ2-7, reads EPEVTQTPSHQVTQMGQEVILRCVPISNHLYFYWYRQILGQKVEFLVSFYNNEISEKSEIFDDQFSVERPDGSNFTLKIRSTKLEDSAMYFCASSERLLGYEQYFGPGTRLTVT.

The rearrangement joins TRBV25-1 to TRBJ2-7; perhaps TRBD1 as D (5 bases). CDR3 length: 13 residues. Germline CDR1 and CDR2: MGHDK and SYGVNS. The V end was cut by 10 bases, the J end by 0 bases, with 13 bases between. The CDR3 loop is CATPRQGSYEQYF. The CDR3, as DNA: TGTGCCACCCCCCGGCAGGGCTCCTACGAGCAGTACTTC.

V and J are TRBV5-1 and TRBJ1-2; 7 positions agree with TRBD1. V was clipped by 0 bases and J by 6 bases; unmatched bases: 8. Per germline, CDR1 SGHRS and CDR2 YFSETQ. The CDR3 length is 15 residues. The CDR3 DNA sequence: TGCGCCAGCAGCTTGGAAGGTTACAGGGGTAATGGCTACACCTTC. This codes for CASSLEGYRGNGYTF.

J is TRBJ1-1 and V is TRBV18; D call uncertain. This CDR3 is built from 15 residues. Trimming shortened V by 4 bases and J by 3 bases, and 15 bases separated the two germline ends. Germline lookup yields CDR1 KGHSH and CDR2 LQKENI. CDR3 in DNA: TGTGCCAGCTCACGCCCGGGTGGCCCCGACACTGAAGCTTTCTTT. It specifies CASSRPGGPDTEAFF.

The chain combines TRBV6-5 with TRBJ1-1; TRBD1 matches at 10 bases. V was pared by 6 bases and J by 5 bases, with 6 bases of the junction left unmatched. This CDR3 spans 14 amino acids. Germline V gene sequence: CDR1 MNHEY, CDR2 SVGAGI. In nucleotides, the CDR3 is TGTGCCAGCAGGGCGACAGGGGGCCGGACTGAAGCTTTCTTT. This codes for CASRATGGRTEAFF.

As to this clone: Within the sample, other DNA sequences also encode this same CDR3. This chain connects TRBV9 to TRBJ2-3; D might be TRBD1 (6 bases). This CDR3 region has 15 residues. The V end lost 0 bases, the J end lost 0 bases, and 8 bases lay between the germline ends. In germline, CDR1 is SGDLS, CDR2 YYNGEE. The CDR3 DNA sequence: TGTGCCAGCAGCGTAGGGCAGGGGAGCACAGATACGCAGTATTTT. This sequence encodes CASSVGQGSTDTQYF.

The CDR3 DNA follows: TGTGCCAGCAGCTTAGGCTTGGTGGGGCAGAGCTCCTACAATGAGCAGTTCTTC. Amino acid sequence: CASSLGLVGQSSYNEQFF. This chain links TRBV11-2 with TRBJ2-1; TRBD1 might be the D (5 bases). Trimming pared 1 base from V and 0 bases from J, leaving 16 bases between. The CDR3 totals 18 residues. The germline V gene encodes CDR1 SGHAT and CDR2 FQNNGV.

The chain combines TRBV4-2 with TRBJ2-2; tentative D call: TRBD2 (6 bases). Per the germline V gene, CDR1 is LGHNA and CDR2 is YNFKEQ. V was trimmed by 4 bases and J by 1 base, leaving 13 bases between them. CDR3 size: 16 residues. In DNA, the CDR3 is TGTGCCAGCAGCCCCCAACCCGGGGGGAACACCGGGGAGCTGTTTTTT. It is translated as CASSPQPGGNTGELFF.

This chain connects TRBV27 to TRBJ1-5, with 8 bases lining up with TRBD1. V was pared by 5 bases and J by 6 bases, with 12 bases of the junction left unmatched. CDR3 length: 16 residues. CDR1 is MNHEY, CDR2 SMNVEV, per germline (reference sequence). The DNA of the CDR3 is TGTGCCAGCAGTCTGACAGGGGCCTTGCATGTTCAGCCCCAGCATTTT. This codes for CASSLTGALHVQPQHF.

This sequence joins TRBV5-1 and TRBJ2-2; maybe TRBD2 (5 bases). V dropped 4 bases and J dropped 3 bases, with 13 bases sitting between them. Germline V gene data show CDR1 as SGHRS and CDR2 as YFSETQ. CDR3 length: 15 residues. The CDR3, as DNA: TGCGCCAGCAGCGTGATCCTGCGGGACACCGGGGAGCTGTTTTTT. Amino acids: CASSVILRDTGELFF.

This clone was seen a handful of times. CDR3 DNA sequence: TGCAGCGTTGGTTGGCACCAAACCTACGAGCAGTACTTC. Residues: CSVGWHQTYEQYF. V usage is TRBV29-1 and J usage is TRBJ2-7, with unresolved D. Between the trimmed V and J ends, which lost 4 bases and 2 bases, there was a span of 12 bases. Germline V CDR1 and CDR2: SQVTM, ANQGSEA. This CDR3 region has 13 residues.

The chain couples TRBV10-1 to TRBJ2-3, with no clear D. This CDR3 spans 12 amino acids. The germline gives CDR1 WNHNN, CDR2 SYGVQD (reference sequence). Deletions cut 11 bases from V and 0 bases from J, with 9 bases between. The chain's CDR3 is CASSSSTDTQYF. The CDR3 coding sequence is TGCGCCTCCTCCTCCAGCACAGATACGCAGTATTTT.

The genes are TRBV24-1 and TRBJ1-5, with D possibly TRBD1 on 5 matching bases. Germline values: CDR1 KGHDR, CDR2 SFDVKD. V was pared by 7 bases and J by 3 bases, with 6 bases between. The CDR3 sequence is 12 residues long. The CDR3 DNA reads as TGTGCCACCAGGACAGTCAATCAGCCCCAGCATTTT. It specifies CATRTVNQPQHF.

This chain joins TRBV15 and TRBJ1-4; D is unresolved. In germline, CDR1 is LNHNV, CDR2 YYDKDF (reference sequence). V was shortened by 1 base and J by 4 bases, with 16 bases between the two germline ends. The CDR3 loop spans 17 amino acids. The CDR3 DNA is TGTGCCACCAGCAGAGCGGGAGGAGTTAGGAGTAATGAAAAACTGTTTTTT. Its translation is CATSRAGGVRSNEKLFF.

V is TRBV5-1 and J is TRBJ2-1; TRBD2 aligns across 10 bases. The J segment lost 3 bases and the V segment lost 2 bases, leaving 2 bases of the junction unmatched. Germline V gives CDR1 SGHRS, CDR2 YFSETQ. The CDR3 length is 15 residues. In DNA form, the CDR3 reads TGCGCCAGCAGCTTTACTAGCGGGGTCTACAATGAGCAGTTCTTC. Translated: CASSFTSGVYNEQFF. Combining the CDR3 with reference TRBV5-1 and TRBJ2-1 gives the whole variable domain KAGVTQTPRYLIKTRGQQVTLSCSPISGHRSVSWYQQTPGQGLQFLFEYFSETQRNKGNFPGRFSGRQFSNSRSEMNVSTLELGDSALYLCASSFTSGVYNEQFFGPGTRLTVL.

As DNA, the CDR3 is TGTGCCAGCACTGGGGACAATGGCTACACCTTC. Protein product: CASTGDNGYTF. The V and J genes are TRBV25-1 and TRBJ1-2, with a possible D match to TRBD1 (6 bases). The V gene's germline CDR1 is MGHDK and CDR2 SYGVNS. The CDR3 runs 11 residues. Deletions cut 7 bases from V and 6 bases from J, with 9 bases between.

CDR3 in amino acids: CASSYRGGSYNSPLHF. DNA of the CDR3: TGTGCCAGCAGTTACAGAGGGGGCTCCTATAATTCACCCCTCCACTTT. The chain is built from TRBV6-5 and TRBJ1-6, with D maybe TRBD1 (6 bases). Germline-derived CDR1 and CDR2 are MNHEY and SVGAGI. This CDR3 is built from 16 residues. Trimming shortened V by 2 bases and J by 0 bases, and 8 bases separated the two germline ends.

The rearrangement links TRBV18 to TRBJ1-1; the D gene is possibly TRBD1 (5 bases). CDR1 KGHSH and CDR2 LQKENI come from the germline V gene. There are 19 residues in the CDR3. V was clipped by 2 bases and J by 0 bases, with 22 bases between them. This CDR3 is CASSPRGIPGSRMNTEAFF. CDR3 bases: TGTGCCAGCTCACCAAGAGGAATTCCAGGGTCTCGTATGAACACTGAAGCTTTCTTT.